This is a list of T cell receptor beta chains from one sample in a study of CD8 T cells in ankylosing spondylitis. TCRdb re-derived calls from the 5' RACE reads in MiXCR, one entry per CDR3 protein. This sample has around 320,000 distinct CDR3 sequences, with roughly 20% found just once. Sequenced sample: blood, either unsorted or a sorted T cell fraction (not recorded which). All receptors come from a female donor with ankylosing spondylitis or in good health (not recorded which). CDR3s include the opening cysteine and the closing phenylalanine or tryptophan. The order of the fields is clone size, V gene, D gene, J gene, CDR3 protein, CDR3 DNA. D genes are given only for firm matches. Clone sizes are given selectively: once, few, many, or a class where the clone is expanded.

abundance: few; v_gene: TRBV18; d_gene: -; j_gene: TRBJ2-7; CDR3aa: CASSPGHPYEQYF; CDR3nt: TGTGCCAGCTCACCGGGACACCCCTACGAGCAGTACTTC
abundance: -; v_gene: TRBV7-2; d_gene: -; j_gene: TRBJ2-7; CDR3aa: CASSQTGTRGEQYF; CDR3nt: TGTGCCAGCAGCCAAACAGGGACCCGAGGCGAGCAGTACTTC
abundance: many; v_gene: TRBV29-1; d_gene: -; j_gene: TRBJ2-5; CDR3aa: CSVESGLPRETQYF; CDR3nt: TGCAGCGTTGAATCTGGACTGCCACGGGAGACCCAGTACTTC
abundance: -; v_gene: TRBV3-1; d_gene: TRBD2; j_gene: TRBJ2-7; CDR3aa: CASSLGLAGIDEQYF; CDR3nt: TGTGCCAGCAGCCTCGGACTAGCGGGAATTGACGAGCAGTACTTC
abundance: -; v_gene: TRBV9; d_gene: TRBD1; j_gene: TRBJ2-5; CDR3aa: CASSATGVGETQYF; CDR3nt: TGTGCCAGCAGTGCGACAGGGGTTGGGGAGACCCAGTACTTC
abundance: many; v_gene: TRBV10-2; d_gene: -; j_gene: TRBJ2-1; CDR3aa: CATRTEREQFF; CDR3nt: TGCGCCACACGGACTGAGCGTGAGCAGTTCTTC
abundance: -; v_gene: TRBV25-1; d_gene: -; j_gene: TRBJ1-5; CDR3aa: CASSAPVGTGGGYSNQPQHF; CDR3nt: TGTGCCAGCAGTGCCCCCGTGGGCACAGGTGGGGGTTATAGCAATCAGCCCCAGCATTTT
abundance: -; v_gene: TRBV15; d_gene: TRBD2; j_gene: TRBJ2-1; CDR3aa: CATSSWRERTYNEQFF; CDR3nt: TGTGCCACCAGCAGTTGGCGGGAGCGCACCTACAATGAGCAGTTCTTC
abundance: -; v_gene: TRBV13; d_gene: TRBD2; j_gene: TRBJ2-1; CDR3aa: CASTTLAGGGYNEQFF; CDR3nt: TGTGCCAGCACCACCCTAGCGGGAGGAGGGTACAATGAGCAGTTCTTC
abundance: few; v_gene: TRBV25-1; d_gene: TRBD1; j_gene: TRBJ1-4; CDR3aa: CASSGPTGGEYEKLFF; CDR3nt: TGTGCCAGCAGTGGCCCCACAGGGGGCGAGTATGAAAAACTGTTTTTT
abundance: once; v_gene: TRBV6-5; d_gene: TRBD2; j_gene: TRBJ2-1; CDR3aa: CASSYSIGGRGYNEQFF; CDR3nt: TGTGCCAGCAGTTACTCGATCGGCGGGAGGGGGTATAATGAGCAGTTCTTC
abundance: -; v_gene: TRBV6-1; d_gene: TRBD1; j_gene: TRBJ2-3; CDR3aa: CASTRTRQGTDTQYF; CDR3nt: TGTGCCAGCACCCGGACGAGACAGGGGACAGATACGCAGTATTTT
abundance: many; v_gene: TRBV25-1; d_gene: -; j_gene: TRBJ2-7; CDR3aa: CASRKDSSYEQYF; CDR3nt: TGTGCCAGCAGGAAGGACAGTTCCTACGAGCAGTACTTC
abundance: few; v_gene: TRBV27; d_gene: -; j_gene: TRBJ2-3; CDR3aa: CASSYPTQGTDTQYF; CDR3nt: TGTGCCAGCAGTTATCCTACCCAGGGCACAGATACGCAGTATTTT
abundance: -; v_gene: TRBV12-3/TRBV12-4; d_gene: TRBD2; j_gene: TRBJ2-1; CDR3aa: CASRAGGPVEQFF; CDR3nt: TGTGCCAGCAGGGCGGGAGGGCCGGTTGAGCAGTTCTTC
abundance: -; v_gene: TRBV5-1; d_gene: -; j_gene: TRBJ1-2; CDR3aa: CASSLDGVSGYTF; CDR3nt: TGCGCCAGCAGTCTCGACGGGGTGAGTGGCTACACCTTC
abundance: many; v_gene: TRBV12-3/TRBV12-4; d_gene: -; j_gene: TRBJ2-7; CDR3aa: CASSLDLVGYEQYF; CDR3nt: TGTGCCAGCAGTTTAGACCTAGTGGGATACGAGCAGTACTTC
abundance: many; v_gene: TRBV12-3/TRBV12-4; d_gene: -; j_gene: TRBJ1-3; CDR3aa: CASSLIDGNTIYF; CDR3nt: TGTGCCAGCAGTTTGATTGATGGAAACACCATATATTTT
abundance: -; v_gene: TRBV20-1; d_gene: -; j_gene: TRBJ2-7; CDR3aa: CSAAGEAYSYEQYF; CDR3nt: TGCAGTGCTGCAGGGGAGGCCTATTCCTACGAGCAGTACTTC
abundance: -; v_gene: TRBV2; d_gene: -; j_gene: TRBJ2-5; CDR3aa: CASSALGETQYF; CDR3nt: TGTGCCAGCAGCGCTCTCGGGGAGACCCAGTACTTC
abundance: few; v_gene: TRBV20-1; d_gene: -; j_gene: TRBJ1-5; CDR3aa: CSAAGGNQPQHF; CDR3nt: TGCAGTGCGGCAGGGGGCAATCAGCCCCAGCATTTT
abundance: -; v_gene: TRBV4-3; d_gene: -; j_gene: TRBJ2-2; CDR3aa: CASSQVRPQGPRTGELFF; CDR3nt: TGCGCCAGCAGCCAAGTGAGGCCACAGGGCCCGAGAACCGGGGAGCTGTTTTTT
abundance: -; v_gene: TRBV5-6; d_gene: -; j_gene: TRBJ2-3; CDR3aa: CASSLHPGAQYF; CDR3nt: TGTGCCAGCAGCTTGCATCCGGGAGCGCAGTATTTT
abundance: many; v_gene: TRBV3-1; d_gene: -; j_gene: TRBJ2-2; CDR3aa: CASSPTAGTGELFF; CDR3nt: TGTGCCAGCAGCCCTACCGCCGGAACCGGGGAGCTGTTTTTT
abundance: few; v_gene: TRBV18; d_gene: TRBD1; j_gene: TRBJ2-7; CDR3aa: CASSPIQGAGEQYF; CDR3nt: TGTGCCAGCTCACCCATACAGGGGGCAGGCGAGCAGTACTTC
abundance: -; v_gene: TRBV3-1; d_gene: TRBD2; j_gene: TRBJ2-3; CDR3aa: CASSQEGRDPITDTQYF; CDR3nt: TGTGCCAGCAGCCAAGAAGGGAGGGACCCTATCACAGATACGCAGTATTTT
abundance: -; v_gene: TRBV29-1; d_gene: -; j_gene: TRBJ2-3; CDR3aa: CSVGGRAYTDTQYF; CDR3nt: TGCAGCGTTGGTGGCAGGGCTTACACAGATACGCAGTATTTT
abundance: -; v_gene: TRBV30; d_gene: -; j_gene: TRBJ2-7; CDR3aa: CAWRGSGVSYEQYF; CDR3nt: TGTGCCTGGAGAGGGTCAGGGGTCTCCTACGAGCAGTACTTC
abundance: -; v_gene: TRBV20-1; d_gene: -; j_gene: TRBJ2-5; CDR3aa: CSAVLGGETQYF; CDR3nt: TGCAGTGCTGTCCTAGGGGGGGAGACCCAGTACTTC
abundance: few; v_gene: TRBV5-5; d_gene: -; j_gene: TRBJ2-3; CDR3aa: CASSLPVPSSDTQYF; CDR3nt: TGTGCCAGCAGCTTGCCGGTACCGTCCTCCGATACGCAGTATTTT
abundance: few; v_gene: TRBV5-4; d_gene: -; j_gene: TRBJ2-3; CDR3aa: CASSSLRPNTDTQYF; CDR3nt: TGTGCCAGCAGCTCCCTGCGCCCGAACACAGATACGCAGTATTTT
abundance: -; v_gene: TRBV5-5; d_gene: TRBD2; j_gene: TRBJ2-5; CDR3aa: CASSSGLAGMAETQYF; CDR3nt: TGTGCCAGCAGCTCTGGACTAGCGGGAATGGCGGAGACCCAGTACTTC
abundance: few; v_gene: TRBV12-3/TRBV12-4; d_gene: -; j_gene: TRBJ1-4; CDR3aa: CASSHVRGATNEKLFF; CDR3nt: TGTGCCAGCAGCCACGTCCGGGGTGCAACTAATGAAAAACTGTTTTTT
abundance: many; v_gene: TRBV7-2; d_gene: -; j_gene: TRBJ2-2; CDR3aa: CASSLSGGDYTGELFF; CDR3nt: TGTGCCAGCAGCTTATCTGGCGGGGATTACACCGGGGAGCTGTTTTTT
abundance: few; v_gene: TRBV7-2; d_gene: TRBD1; j_gene: TRBJ2-1; CDR3aa: CASSSRWDRGFNEQFF; CDR3nt: TGTGCCAGCAGCTCCCGGTGGGACAGGGGGTTCAATGAGCAGTTCTTC
abundance: many; v_gene: TRBV29-1; d_gene: -; j_gene: TRBJ1-1; CDR3aa: CSGTDGSDEAFF; CDR3nt: TGCAGCGGAACGGACGGCTCAGATGAAGCTTTCTTT
abundance: -; v_gene: TRBV7-2; d_gene: -; j_gene: TRBJ2-5; CDR3aa: CASSLMRETQYF; CDR3nt: TGTGCCAGCAGCTTAATGCGGGAGACCCAGTACTTC
abundance: -; v_gene: TRBV28; d_gene: -; j_gene: TRBJ1-2; CDR3aa: CASSLRSRNYGYTF; CDR3nt: TGTGCCAGCAGTTTAAGGTCCAGGAACTATGGCTACACCTTC
abundance: -; v_gene: TRBV11-2; d_gene: TRBD2; j_gene: TRBJ2-1; CDR3aa: CASSPPSGPYNEQFF; CDR3nt: TGTGCCAGCAGCCCCCCTAGCGGACCCTACAATGAGCAGTTCTTC
abundance: -; v_gene: TRBV20-1; d_gene: -; j_gene: TRBJ2-3; CDR3aa: CSASSGRPSTDTQYF; CDR3nt: TGCAGTGCTAGCTCGGGGAGGCCCAGCACAGATACGCAGTATTTT
abundance: few; v_gene: TRBV28; d_gene: TRBD1; j_gene: TRBJ2-7; CDR3aa: CASSPGSRGPTYEQYF; CDR3nt: TGTGCCAGCAGTCCCGGCTCCAGGGGGCCGACCTACGAGCAGTACTTC
abundance: few; v_gene: TRBV7-2; d_gene: -; j_gene: TRBJ1-1; CDR3aa: CASSPLPGGTEAFF; CDR3nt: TGTGCCAGCAGCCCCCTCCCGGGGGGCACTGAAGCTTTCTTT
abundance: -; v_gene: TRBV30; d_gene: TRBD1; j_gene: TRBJ1-4; CDR3aa: CAWSGGQLNEKLFF; CDR3nt: TGTGCCTGGAGTGGGGGACAGCTAAATGAAAAACTGTTTTTT
abundance: few; v_gene: TRBV4-3; d_gene: TRBD1; j_gene: TRBJ1-2; CDR3aa: CASSQAGQNYGYTF; CDR3nt: TGCGCCAGCAGCCAGGCGGGACAGAACTATGGCTACACCTTC
abundance: -; v_gene: TRBV7-3; d_gene: -; j_gene: TRBJ2-3; CDR3aa: CASSSLGGNTDTQYF; CDR3nt: TGTGCCAGCAGCTCCCTCGGCGGAAACACAGATACGCAGTATTTT